These 9 T cell receptor beta chains originate from one sample sequenced in a study of blood T cell repertoires in COVID-19. The repertoire was sequenced with immunoSEQ multiplex PCR; TCRdb's copy has only in-frame clones and lacks some. The sample comprises tens of thousands of clones, approximately 85% of which are singletons, and approximately 20% rests with the top ten. The material sequenced was peripheral blood. The source of these receptors is a human donor in a cohort sampled during active COVID-19.

The chain uses TRBV11-2 and TRBJ1-4, with TRBD1 matching 9 bases. The V and J ends lost 5 bases and 4 bases, in that order; junction bases with no gene match: 11. CDR3 size: 17 residues. Germline V lookup: CDR1 SGHAT, CDR2 FQNNGV. CDR3 amino acids: CASSALGTGSFNEKLFF. The CDR3 DNA is TGTGCCAGCAGCGCACTAGGGACAGGGAGTTTTAATGAAAAACTGTTTTTT. Based on the CDR3 plus reference TRBV11-2 and TRBJ1-4, the full variable domain is EAGVAQSPRYKIIEKRQSVAFWCNPISGHATLYWYQQILGQGPKLLIQFQNNGVVDDSQLPKDRFSAERLKGVDSTLKIQPAKLEDSAVYLCASSALGTGSFNEKLFFGSGTQLSVL.

This clone has a handful of counts. V and J are TRBV9 and TRBJ2-1, with 8 bases lining up with TRBD2. This CDR3 has 18 amino acids. Germline V lookup: CDR1 SGDLS, CDR2 YYNGEE. V gave up 3 bases and J gave up 6 bases; unmatched junction bases: 17. CDR3 sequence reads: CASSDPQARGAPGNEQFF. The CDR3 bases are TGTGCCAGCAGCGATCCCCAAGCGCGGGGGGCCCCAGGCAATGAGCAGTTCTTC.

The chain uses TRBV5-1 and TRBJ1-2; D is possibly TRBD1 (5 bases). The V end lost 4 bases, the J end lost 0 bases, and 7 bases lay between the germline ends. The CDR3 is 13 amino acids. Germline V lookup: CDR1 SGHRS, CDR2 YFSETQ. For the CDR3, the DNA is TGCGCCAGCAGCCGGGGGGCTAACTATGGCTACACCTTC. The encoded protein is CASSRGANYGYTF.

This chain uses TRBV29-1 with TRBJ2-1; 11 bases are a match to TRBD2. CDR1 is SQVTM and CDR2 is ANQGSEA in the germline V gene. The CDR3 loop spans 16 amino acids. The J segment lost 5 bases and the V segment lost 6 bases, leaving 12 bases of the junction unmatched. CDR3 loop: CSVCPASTSGDNEQFF. The CDR3 nucleotides read TGCAGCGTCTGCCCCGCATCGACTAGCGGGGACAATGAGCAGTTCTTC.

V and J are TRBV7-2 and TRBJ2-3; TRBD2 matches 8 bases. Germline CDR1 SGHTA, CDR2 FQGNSA. This CDR3 comprises 13 residues. The V and J ends lost 6 bases and 6 bases, in that order; junction bases with no gene match: 5. The DNA for the CDR3 is TGTGCCAGCAGTTCGGGGGGGCAGGATACGCAGTATTTT. Amino acids: CASSSGGQDTQYF.

The chain uses TRBV2 and TRBJ2-7, with 14 bases aligning to TRBD2. The CDR3 is made up of 18 amino acids. With V trimmed by 0 bases and J by 5 bases, 9 bases remained unmatched. The germline CDR1 and CDR2 sequences are SNHLY and FYNNEI. DNA of the CDR3: TGTGCCAGCAGTGAAGCGCTGACTAGCGGGGGGGACTCGGACGAGCAGTACTTC. The encoded protein is CASSEALTSGGDSDEQYF. The full variable domain, with the rest looked up from reference TRBV2 and TRBJ2-7, is EPEVTQTPSHQVTQMGQEVILRCVPISNHLYFYWYRQILGQKVEFLVSFYNNEISEKSEIFDDQFSVERPDGSNFTLKIRSTKLEDSAMYFCASSEALTSGGDSDEQYFGPGTRLTVT.

This chain connects TRBV4-1 to TRBJ1-5; 12 bases are shared with TRBD1. The length of the CDR3 is 17 residues. The V gene end was trimmed by 6 bases and the J gene end by 5 bases; junction bases not matched to a gene: 11. Germline CDR1 MGHRA, CDR2 YSYEKL. CDR3 sequence: CASRTIPGTGGDQPQHF. In nucleotides, the CDR3 is TGCGCCAGCAGGACCATTCCCGGGACAGGGGGCGATCAGCCCCAGCATTTT.

The genes are TRBV7-9 and TRBJ1-1; D not certain. CDR1 and CDR2 from the germline V gene are SEHNR and FQNEAQ (reference sequence). This CDR3 spans 9 amino acids. V was cut by 5 bases and J by 8 bases, with 3 bases left in between. CDR3 in DNA: TGTGCCAGCAGCCCGGAAGCTTTCTTT. Encoded protein: CASSPEAFF.

V usage is TRBV5-1 and J usage is TRBJ2-1; the match to TRBD1 covers 9 bases. The CDR3 has 16 residues. With 4 bases clipped from V and 1 base from J, the junction kept 6 bases outside the gene matches. CDR1 is SGHRS, CDR2 YFSETQ, per germline. The CDR3 nucleotides are TGCGCCAGCAGCCTAGCCGGGACAGGGTCCTACAATGAGCAGTTCTTC. Protein sequence: CASSLAGTGSYNEQFF.